This record looks at one T cell receptor beta chain sequence and its context. Its antigen remains unidentified. The CDR3 totals 16 residues. V gave up 4 bases and J gave up 2 bases; unmatched junction bases: 9. Germline V gene data show CDR1 as MGHRA and CDR2 as YSYEKL. This specimen belongs to a study of shared clonotypes between healthy human individuals. At the level of the study: With ages of 18 to 49, the donors were two women and three men. Study-wide results and caveats: Exclusively blood specimens were collected; tissue repertoires likely differ. Despite large depth, sorted-subset datasets appeared incompletely sequenced. Clonotypes shared by all four donors outscored non-shared clonotypes in generation probability.

This table comes from immunoSEQ multiplex PCR, and its TCRdb copy is limited to in-frame clones, with some not included. The sample shows about 380,000 clones, about 97% of them seen only once. The origin of this receptor is a man aged 30 to 39 in good health. Sequenced: memory CD8+ T cells sorted from blood. The subset was: CD45RO+ cells pooled with CCR7-negative TemRA cells. The rearrangement uses TRBV4-1 and TRBJ1-2; TRBD1 agrees at 8 bases. The chain's CDR3 is CASSLRLRTGNYGYTF. The CDR3 DNA reads as TGCGCCAGCAGCCTACGACTTAGGACAGGGAACTATGGCTACACCTTC.